This entry lists 9 T cell receptor beta chains sequenced from one sample in a study of control samples from healthy donors and cancer patients. Only in-frame clones appear in the TCRdb table, and some are missing; sequencing was by immunoSEQ multiplex PCR. The sample contains about 190,000 clones, about 91% of which appear only once. Material: blood. The receptors were gathered from a man between 25 and 39 years old in good health.

The chain employs TRBV6-1 and TRBJ2-3; 9 bases agree with TRBD2. There are 16 residues in the CDR3. CDR1 and CDR2 from the germline V gene are MNHNS and SASEGT. The trim removed 3 bases at V and 6 bases at J, leaving 10 bases unmatched. Written as DNA, the CDR3 is TGTGCCAGCAGTGAGCCTAGCGGGGCCTTAGGGGATACGCAGTATTTT. It specifies CASSEPSGALGDTQYF.

The genes are TRBV5-1 and TRBJ2-5; D gene ambiguous. Trimming removed 1 base at V and 4 bases at J, with 8 bases between. This CDR3 is 13 amino acids long. CDR1 and CDR2 from the germline V gene are SGHRS and YFSETQ. CDR3 nucleotide sequence: TGCGCCAGCAGCTTGCCGGGTGGAGAGACCCAGTACTTC. It specifies CASSLPGGETQYF.

This clone appeared once. Germline and junction disagree at one end, which may indicate a read error. This sequence joins TRBV3-1 (or the pseudogene TRBV3-2) and TRBJ2-1; TRBD2 matches at 8 bases. The CDR3 runs to 12 residues. Germline-derived CDR1 and CDR2 are LGHDT and YNNKEL (reference sequence). CDR3 region: CASSNQAGAYVF. The DNA for the CDR3 is TGTGCCAGCAGCAACCAAGCGGGGGCCTATGTCTTC.

This rearrangement joins TRBV6-2 or TRBV6-3 to TRBJ1-5, with a weak D call TRBD1 (6 bases). The germline V gene encodes CDR1 MNHEY and CDR2 SVGEGT. The CDR3 totals 15 residues. Trimming pared 2 bases from V and 2 bases from J, leaving 10 bases between. CDR3 nucleotides: TGTGCCAGCAGTTACGGGGGGGCAGGCAATCAGCCCCAGCATTTT. Translated: CASSYGGAGNQPQHF.

The DNA of the CDR3 is TGTGCCAGTACCCCAAGTCCACCCATGAACACTGAAGCTTTCTTT. This codes for CASTPSPPMNTEAFF. This sequence joins TRBV19 and TRBJ1-1; no definite D call. The V end lost 7 bases, the J end lost 0 bases, and 15 bases lay between the germline ends. Germline assignment: CDR1 LNHDA and CDR2 SQIVND (reference sequence). The CDR3 extends over 15 amino acids.

The chain recombines TRBV7-3 with TRBJ1-2; D remains unclear. This CDR3 contains 13 residues. V was shortened by 5 bases and J by 3 bases, with 10 bases between the two germline ends. The germline gives CDR1 SGHTA, CDR2 FQGTGA. The CDR3 protein is CASSRERHYGYTF. The CDR3 DNA is TGTGCCAGCAGCCGGGAAAGGCACTATGGCTACACCTTC.

V and J are TRBV5-6 and TRBJ2-7; 9 bases fit TRBD1. The V segment lost 3 bases and the J segment 4 bases; nucleotides outside the gene matches: 11. Germline assignment: CDR1 SGHDT and CDR2 YYEEEE. The CDR3 is 16 amino acids. The CDR3 spells CASSSAGWDRAYEQYF. The CDR3 bases are TGTGCCAGCAGCTCGGCGGGCTGGGACAGGGCGTACGAGCAGTACTTC.

The chain carries TRBV4-1 and TRBJ1-3, with D perhaps TRBD1 (6 bases). CDR1 is MGHRA and CDR2 is YSYEKL in the germline V gene. The CDR3 has 17 amino acids. Trimming took 3 bases from V and 3 from J, leaving 18 bases between them. The CDR3 is CASSHGWTVAIGNTIYF. Here the CDR3 DNA reads TGCGCCAGCAGCCACGGATGGACAGTAGCGATTGGAAACACCATATATTTT.

This clone was observed a handful of times. V and J are TRBV6-6 and TRBJ2-7, with 10 bases lining up with TRBD1. Germline V gene sequence: CDR1 MNHNY, CDR2 SVGAGI (reference sequence). This CDR3 comprises 15 residues. Trimming at V came to 5 bases and at J to 6 bases, leaving 10 bases not matched to a gene. CDR3 amino acids: CASSALRQGAVEQYF. The CDR3 DNA reads TGTGCCAGCAGTGCCCTAAGACAGGGGGCGGTCGAGCAGTACTTC.